Each of the 12 T cell receptor beta chains below was sequenced from the same sample in a study of shared clonotypes between healthy human individuals. Assay used: immunoSEQ multiplex PCR; TCRdb lists only in-frame clones, some missing. The table lists around 600,000 clones, approximately 97% of them singletons. The sequencing sample was made of naive CD4+ T cells sorted from blood. Subset reported: CD45RA+ positively selected. These receptors originate from a woman under 40 in good health.

Comment on this clone: At the DNA level, this CDR3 is encoded by other sequences in the same sample as well. The V call is TRBV28, the J call TRBJ2-7; possible D gene TRBD1, 5 bases. V gave up 6 bases and J gave up 3 bases, with 9 bases separating them. Germline CDR1 reads MDHEN; CDR2 reads SYDVKM. The CDR3 length is 12 residues. CDR3 sequence: CASSPDNYEQYF. In nucleotides, the CDR3 is TGTGCCAGCAGCCCGGACAACTACGAGCAGTACTTC.

The rearrangement joins TRBV6-1 to TRBJ1-2; 7 bases are shared with TRBD1. Trimming at V came to 4 bases and at J to 3 bases, leaving 8 bases not matched to a gene. Germline CDR1 and CDR2: MNHNS and SASEGT. There are 15 residues in the CDR3. The CDR3 sequence is CASSASHRGHYGYTF. The CDR3 DNA is TGTGCCAGCAGTGCGTCGCACAGGGGCCACTATGGCTACACCTTC.

The V call is TRBV12-5, the J call TRBJ2-2; 9 nucleotides match TRBD2. The CDR3 is made up of 15 amino acids. The germline gives CDR1 LGHNT, CDR2 FRNRAP. Trimming cost V 2 bases and J 4 bases; bases outside gene matches: 2. The CDR3 sequence: CASGLRAGGTGELFF. CDR3 nucleotide sequence: TGTGCTAGTGGTTTGAGAGCGGGAGGCACCGGGGAGCTGTTTTTT.

The DNA of the CDR3 is TGTGCCAGCAGGTCTAGCGGACAAGAGACCCAGTACTTC. It encodes CASRSSGQETQYF. The chain uses TRBV5-5 and TRBJ2-5; TRBD2 matches at 7 bases. This CDR3 contains 13 residues. V trimming: 5 bases; J trimming: 2 bases; junction bases outside the gene matches: 3. The germline V gene has CDR1 SGHKS and CDR2 YYEKEE (reference sequence).

The CDR3 DNA reads as TGTGCCAGCAGCTTAGCGAGATACCAGGGGGCTAGGAATTCACCCCTCCACTTT. Translation: CASSLARYQGARNSPLHF. The V and J genes are TRBV7-8 and TRBJ1-6; 8 nucleotides agree with TRBD1. The CDR3 loop spans 18 amino acids. Germline assignment: CDR1 SGHVS and CDR2 FQNEAQ. V shed 0 bases and J 7 bases; nucleotides not matched to a gene: 11.

This chain connects TRBV6-1 to TRBJ1-1, with D perhaps matching TRBD1 (5 bases). This CDR3 spans 13 amino acids. V lost 7 bases, J lost 2 bases, and 11 bases lay in between. The germline CDR1 and CDR2 sequences are MNHNS and SASEGT. The CDR3 loop reads CASTRGPNTEAFF. In nucleotides, the CDR3 is TGTGCCAGCACCCGGGGACCCAACACTGAAGCTTTCTTT.

The rearrangement links TRBV13 to TRBJ2-5; TRBD1 might be the D (6 bases). The CDR3 length is 15 residues. Germline V gene lookup returns CDR1 PRHDT and CDR2 FYEKMQ (reference sequence). Trimming pared 5 bases from V and 0 bases from J, leaving 13 bases between. CDR3 in amino acids: CASSPPAGDQETQYF. The CDR3 DNA sequence: TGTGCCAGCAGCCCCCCCGCAGGGGACCAAGAGACCCAGTACTTC.

This chain links TRBV6-1 with TRBJ1-1; D is uncertain. Per the germline V gene, CDR1 is MNHNS and CDR2 is SASEGT. Trimming removed 1 base from V and 1 base from J, with 10 bases in between. The CDR3 has 15 residues. CDR3 region: CASSEGWSANTEAFF. The DNA for the CDR3 is TGTGCCAGCAGTGAAGGGTGGTCCGCGAACACTGAAGCTTTCTTT.

The chain uses TRBV5-6 and TRBJ2-3, with D uncertain. The CDR3 consists of 13 residues. The germline V and J ends were trimmed by 2 bases and 2 bases, with 6 bases remaining between them. The germline V gene encodes CDR1 SGHDT and CDR2 YYEEEE. The CDR3 DNA reads as TGTGCCAGCAGCTTCGCGGTCACAGATACGCAGTATTTT. Protein product: CASSFAVTDTQYF.

The count of this clone is one. This chain links TRBV6-1 with TRBJ1-5; D is perhaps TRBD1 (5 bases). V lost 5 bases and J lost 6, with 11 bases in between. Germline V gene lookup returns CDR1 MNHNS and CDR2 SASEGT. This CDR3 has 13 residues. The CDR3 region has the DNA TGTGCCAGCAGTCGAGGGGCGGTTCAGCCCCAGCATTTT. Translating it yields CASSRGAVQPQHF.

The rearrangement uses TRBV27 and TRBJ2-2, with no clear D. Germline CDR1 and CDR2: MNHEY and SMNVEV (reference sequence). Trimming left V 7 bases short and J 1 base short, with 4 bases between. The CDR3 is 12 residues long. DNA of the CDR3: TGTGCCAGCAAGCTGAACACCGGGGAGCTGTTTTTT. This codes for CASKLNTGELFF.

The rearrangement uses TRBV28 and TRBJ1-1; maybe TRBD1 (6 bases). The V and J ends lost 5 bases and 1 base respectively, with 14 bases between them. The CDR3 has 15 amino acids. Germline V gives CDR1 MDHEN, CDR2 SYDVKM. This CDR3 reads CASSPTDRWNTEAFF. The DNA of the CDR3 is TGTGCCAGCAGTCCAACGGACAGATGGAACACTGAAGCTTTCTTT.